This TCR beta chain is from a study of regulatory T cells in long-lasting Graves disease. At the level of the study: Duration of antithyroid drug therapy among newly diagnosed Graves' patients was under 3 months.

The time point: newly diagnosed GD, antithyroid drugs for less than 3 months. After RNA was extracted from PBMCs, the TCR library was made from it. The CDR3 is 15 residues long. Germline V gives CDR1 LNHDA, CDR2 SQIVND (reference sequence). V lost 5 bases and J lost 4; bases outside the gene matches: 8. Through Arm-PCR of CDR3 regions and iRepertoire HTBI primers, TCR beta libraries were built. TCRdb redid the calling of the multiplex PCR reads with MiXCR, one entry per CDR3 protein. The profile covers about 420,000 distinct CDR3 sequences, with around 15% appearing a single time and 20% to 25% taken by the ten largest. These data also featured in a second study, about T cells in Graves' hyperthyroidism and ophthalmopathy.

This TCR was recovered from a woman between 18 and 30 years old with Graves disease. This chain joins TRBV19 and TRBJ1-1, with TRBD1 matching over 9 bases. Sequences were derived from peripheral blood mononuclear cells (PBMCs), sampled at new diagnosis, from a patient treated with antithyroid drugs. For the CDR3, the DNA is TGTGCCAGTAGTGTAGCGACAGGGGGATTCACTGAAGCTTTCTTT. Translated: CASSVATGGFTEAFF.